This entry concerns a single T cell receptor (beta chain). As yet, its antigen is unknown. The CDR3 has 14 residues. V lost 6 bases, J lost 3 bases, and 13 bases lay in between. Germline CDR1 reads MRHNA; CDR2 reads SNTAGT. TCRdb's table, derived via immunoSEQ multiplex PCR, lists solely in-frame clones and lacks some. The profile shows under 550,000 clones, almost 97% of them singletons. This record comes from a study of shared clonotypes between healthy human individuals. Study-level information: There were three CD4 naive, three CD4 memory, two CD8 naive and one CD8 memory plates per donor. Regarding the study as a whole: Naive subsets generally had larger estimated richness than memory subsets.

The TCR sequence derives from a woman in her twenties or thirties in good health. The chain joins TRBV6-4 to TRBJ2-3; possible D gene TRBD1, 5 bases. Sequences were obtained from naive CD4+ T cells sorted from blood. Subset noted: CD45RA+ positively selected. CDR3 coding DNA: TGTGCCAGCAGGGACAATGGCAGGACAGATACGCAGTATTTT. This translates into CASRDNGRTDTQYF.